A single TCR beta chain is shown here with its context. Participants spanned ages roughly 18 to 90 years and resided in 20 to 30 US areas. During the 2 weeks before they entered the study, exposed participants had met someone with a PCR-confirmed or clinician-diagnosed COVID-19 case. This sample stems from a study of blood T cell repertoires in COVID-19. Sequencing used immunoSEQ multiplex PCR; TCRdb keeps in-frame clones, though not all of them. The sample gives roughly 400,000 clones, approximately 90% of which show up once; more than 0.85% is in the top ten. This CDR3 contains 13 residues. Germline lookup yields CDR1 WSHSY and CDR2 SAAADI. Trimming removed 10 bases from V and 2 bases from J, with 15 bases in between.

The chain employs TRBV10-2 and TRBJ2-7; the D is unclear. Specimen: PBMCs or T cells enriched from blood (not recorded which). The TCR originated in a middle-aged woman who had been exposed to COVID-19. CDR3 DNA sequence: TGCGCCACCGCGACACGCAATACCTACGAGCAGTACTTC. It encodes CATATRNTYEQYF.